The clone carrying this T cell receptor (beta chain) was seen only a few times. The antigen is undetermined. The sample comes from a study of vaccination and CD4 T cells after COVID-19. Study overall: Comprising six males and four females, the convalescent participants counted two Hispanic individuals among them. General observations from the study: Within the convalescent patients, spike mono-reactivity was found in 304 of 307 vaccine-specific clones.

TCRdb ran MiXCR on the PCR reads and lists one entry per CDR3 protein. Here the sample spans about 18,000 distinct CDR3 sequences, around two thirds being singletons. The TCR sequence derives from a human donor who had recovered from COVID-19. The input for sequencing was CD4+ T cells from blood, taken after SARS-CoV-2 vaccination.

CDR3 nucleotides: TGTGCCAGTAGCTCCGGGACAGCTAACACCGGGGAGCTGTTTTTT. Its translation: CASSSGTANTGELFF. The chain links TRBV19 to TRBJ2-2; 7 bases are a match to TRBD1. Germline CDR1 and CDR2: LNHDA and SQIVND (reference sequence). The V gene end was trimmed by 6 bases and the J gene end by 2 bases; junction bases not matched to a gene: 6. The CDR3 sequence is 15 residues long.